A selection of T cell receptor beta chains follows, all from one sample in a study of cytomegalovirus exposure and HLA in healthy donors. Profiling relied on immunoSEQ multiplex PCR, and the TCRdb table lists in-frame clones only, not all of them. The table lists about 160,000 clones, around four fifths of them singletons. The specimen was PBMCs. These receptor sequences come from a man aged 18 to 29 in good health and CMV-seronegative. CDR3s include the opening cysteine and the closing phenylalanine or tryptophan. D genes are given only for firm matches. Only some rows state a clone size, as once, few, many or a class for expanded clones.

-	-	TRBV7-6	TRBJ2-7	TGTGCCAGCAGCTTAGCCCCGGGGTCCTACGAGCAGTACTTC	CASSLAPGSYEQYF
-	-	TRBV7-2	TRBJ2-7	TGTGCCAGCAGCTTAAGGAGAGGGACCTACGAGCAGTACTTC	CASSLRRGTYEQYF
TRBD1	-	TRBV5-1	TRBJ2-7	TGCGCCAGCAGCCCGCAGGGGGCGGACGAGCAGTACTTC	CASSPQGADEQYF
-	-	TRBV7-8	TRBJ1-5	TGTGCCAGCAGCCAAACACTAGAGAGCAATCAGCCCCAGCATTTT	CASSQTLESNQPQHF
-	few	TRBV29-1	TRBJ1-1	TGCAGCGGCGGGAGCGTGAACACTGAAGCTTTCTTT	CSGGSVNTEAFF
TRBD2	-	TRBV11-2	TRBJ2-7	TGTGCCAGCAGCTTCTCACCGAACCCATTAGCGGGGGGATCCTACGAGCAGTACTTC	CASSFSPNPLAGGSYEQYF
-	-	TRBV9	TRBJ2-1	TGTGCCAGCAGCGAGGGAGAGGGCTCCTACAATGAGCAGTTCTTC	CASSEGEGSYNEQFF
-	-	TRBV15	TRBJ2-7	TGTGCCACCACCGTAGGGAGGGGGTGGGAGGAGCAGTACTTC	CATTVGRGWEEQYF
TRBD1	-	TRBV7-9	TRBJ1-4	TGTGCCAGCAGCTCAACCGTACAGGGGGCAACTAATGAAAAACTGTTTTTT	CASSSTVQGATNEKLFF
TRBD2	few	TRBV5-4	TRBJ2-4	TGTGCCAGCAGCCCTACGGGGGGGGAAGTAGCCAAAAACATTCAGTACTTC	CASSPTGGEVAKNIQYF
-	-	TRBV6-4	TRBJ2-1	TGTGCCAGCAGTGACGTGGCCAGGGGCGTTCAGTTCTTC	CASSDVARGVQFF
-	few	TRBV4-1	TRBJ2-1	TGCGCCAGCAGCCAAGACGTGGTGAGCTCCTCCAATGAGCAGTTCTTC	CASSQDVVSSSNEQFF
TRBD1	-	TRBV10-3	TRBJ2-4	TGTGCCATCAGTGACAATCAGGGGGTCGAGTACTTC	CAISDNQGVEYF
TRBD2	-	TRBV15	TRBJ2-1	TGTGCCACCAGCAGAGAGGGGGGGTGGCAGTTCTTC	CATSREGGWQFF